This T cell receptor (beta chain) derives from a study of shared clonotypes between healthy human individuals. The germline V gene has CDR1 LNHDA and CDR2 SQIVND (reference sequence). This CDR3 is 15 amino acids long. With 4 bases removed from V and 5 bases from J, the gap between germline ends came to 17 bases. Repertoires were generated with immunoSEQ multiplex PCR, while TCRdb's copy carries only in-frame clones and drops some. The sample has 950,000 to 1,200,000 clones; roughly 80% are singletons. The V and J genes are TRBV19 and TRBJ1-2; D unclear. The TCR sequence derives from a man aged 18 to 30 in good health. Some clones in this sample may be carry-over from other donors' samples. The sample was memory CD4+ T cells from PBMCs. Subset reported: CD45RA-negative fraction. The CDR3 DNA is TGTGCCAGTAGTAGGACCGGAACCTGGGGTTATGGCTACACCTTC. Translated, it gives CASSRTGTWGYGYTF.